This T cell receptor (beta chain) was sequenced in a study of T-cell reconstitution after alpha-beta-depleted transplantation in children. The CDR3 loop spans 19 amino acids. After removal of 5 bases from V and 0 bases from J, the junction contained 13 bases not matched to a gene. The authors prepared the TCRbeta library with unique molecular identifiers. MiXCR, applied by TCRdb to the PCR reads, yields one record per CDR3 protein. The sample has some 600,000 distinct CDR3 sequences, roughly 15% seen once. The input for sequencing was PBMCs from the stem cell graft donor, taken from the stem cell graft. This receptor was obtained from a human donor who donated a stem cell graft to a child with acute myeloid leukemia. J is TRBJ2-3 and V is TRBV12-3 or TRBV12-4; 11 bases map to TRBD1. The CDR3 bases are TGTGCCAGCAGTCCTCGGGACAGGGGGTTCCGTCCAAGCACAGATACGCAGTATTTT. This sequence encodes CASSPRDRGFRPSTDTQYF.